The clone carrying this T cell receptor beta chain was detected only a few times. Antigen specificity is unknown. Regions amplified from RNA transcripts were the TCR beta CDR3 regions. The TCR CDR3 was amplified in a first-round RT-PCR using the HTBI primer set. TCRdb re-analysed the multiplex PCR reads in MiXCR, keeping a single row per CDR3 protein. The table lists 660,000 or so distinct CDR3 sequences, roughly 20% of them singletons, with about 34% in the top ten. The record originates from a study of T cells in Graves' hyperthyroidism and ophthalmopathy. On the basis of clinical symptoms, serum thyroxine and TRAb, thyroid ultrasound and orbital computed tomography, diagnoses were made. Fresh peripheral blood, roughly 10 ml, was the source of the PBMCs. Study-wide results and limits: Blood also carried most thyroid clonotypes expanded above 0.001.

In germline, CDR1 is SGHRS, CDR2 YFSETQ. Trimming took 5 bases from V and 5 from J, leaving 13 bases between them. The CDR3 spans 13 residues. Sequencing was performed on blood. V and J are TRBV5-1 and TRBJ1-1; D remains ambiguous. The clonotype originates from a man aged 30 to 45 with Graves' ophthalmopathy. CDR3 sequence: CASRIDLGTEAFF. The DNA of the CDR3 is TGCGCCAGCAGGATAGATCTGGGGACTGAAGCTTTCTTT.